Presented here are 5 T cell receptor beta chains from one specimen sequenced in a study of Ad26.COV2.S vaccination and SARS-CoV-2 variants. The sample's treatment: approximately 18 received Ad26.COV2.S at low or high dose, single or two shots; 5 received placebo; per-sample allocation not given. Sampling occurred on day 63 after the first vaccine or placebo injection. Repertoires were generated with immunoSEQ multiplex PCR, while TCRdb's copy carries only in-frame clones and drops some. The table records around 340,000 clones, about 87% of them present only once. The material was peripheral blood, obtained in a trial of Ad26.COV2.S vaccine versus placebo. The receptors were sampled from a person between 18 and 60 years old who received the Ad26.COV2.S COVID-19 vaccine or a placebo.

This chain uses TRBV3-1 (or the pseudogene TRBV3-2) with TRBJ2-1; maybe TRBD2 (6 bases). CDR1 and CDR2 (germline): LGHDT, YNNKEL (reference sequence). This CDR3 contains 12 residues. V was cut by 4 bases and J by 12 bases, with 13 bases left in between. In nucleotides, the CDR3 is TGTGCCAGCAGCCTCGCGGGGAGCCGGCAGTTCTTC. Protein product: CASSLAGSRQFF.

The gene calls are TRBV7-6 and TRBJ2-1; D gene uncertain. Germline V gives CDR1 SGHVS, CDR2 FNYEAQ. The ends were cut back, 3 bases at V and 5 bases at J, with 8 bases in the middle. The CDR3 is 13 amino acids. The CDR3 bases are TGTGCCAGCAGCTTGAGACGGGACAATGAGCAGTTCTTC. As protein: CASSLRRDNEQFF. The full variable domain, in which reference TRBV7-6 and TRBJ2-1 provide the parts outside the CDR3, is GAGVSQSPRYKVTKRGQDVALRCDPISGHVSLYWYRQALGQGPEFLTYFNYEAQQDKSGLPNDRFSAERPEGSISTLTIQRTEQRDSAMYRCASSLRRDNEQFFGPGTRLTVL.

The chain joins TRBV27 to TRBJ2-3; D call uncertain. CDR3 length equals 16 residues. Germline lookup yields CDR1 MNHEY and CDR2 SMNVEV (reference sequence). V was pared by 10 bases and J by 3 bases, with 23 bases between. DNA of the CDR3: TGTGCCACCGCACGGTACCAAAACGCTAGGACAGATACGCAGTATTTT. Its protein is CATARYQNARTDTQYF.

V is TRBV14 and J is TRBJ1-4; weak D call: TRBD1 (6 bases). CDR1 and CDR2 (germline): SGHDN, FVKESK. This CDR3 contains 15 residues. V was clipped by 3 bases and J by 4 bases, with 12 bases between them. Written as DNA, the CDR3 is TGTGCCAGCAGCCAGGGCACAGGGCTTAATGAAAAACTGTTTTTT. It codes for CASSQGTGLNEKLFF.

The chain is built from TRBV7-9 and TRBJ2-5; D perhaps matches TRBD2 (7 bases). The germline CDR1 and CDR2 sequences are SEHNR and FQNEAQ (reference sequence). The CDR3 totals 12 residues. Trimming shortened V by 10 bases and J by 9 bases, and 18 bases separated the two germline ends. The CDR3, as DNA: TGTGCCACCCAGGCCCCCGGGGGGCCCCAGTACTTC. This translates into CATQAPGGPQYF. The full variable domain, its missing parts supplied by reference TRBV7-9 and TRBJ2-5, is DTGVSQNPRHKITKRGQNVTFRCDPISEHNRLYWYRQTLGQGPEFLTYFQNEAQLEKSRLLSDRFSAERPKGSFSTLEIQRTEQGDSAMYLCATQAPGGPQYFGPGTRLLVL.